Detailed here is one T cell receptor beta chain. This sample is drawn from a study of Graves' ophthalmopathy and Graves' hyperthyroidism. CDR3 length: 11 amino acids. Trimming shortened V by 9 bases and J by 3 bases, and 8 bases separated the two germline ends. Germline-derived CDR1 and CDR2 are LNHDA and SQIVND (reference sequence). Scientists amplified the TCR beta CDR3 regions from RNA transcripts. In the first round, RT-PCR was carried out with HTBI primers, and a multiplex PCR formed the second round. One entry per CDR3 protein, called by TCRdb with MiXCR from the multiplex PCR reads. The sample has around 1.1 million distinct CDR3 sequences, roughly two fifths seen once.

The gene calls are TRBV19 and TRBJ1-1; D remains unclear. This receptor was obtained from an adult man with Graves' hyperthyroidism. The sequenced material came from peripheral blood or thyroid tissue (not recorded which). The CDR3 region is CASGRYTEAFF. In nucleotides, the CDR3 is TGTGCCAGCGGGCGTTACACTGAAGCTTTCTTT.